These 30 T cell receptor beta chains were all obtained from the same sample, sequenced in a study of T cell responses to AZD1222 COVID-19 vaccine. Sequencing was performed with immunoSEQ multiplex PCR; in TCRdb, only in-frame clones are kept and a portion is missing. There are some 110,000 clones in the sample; 85% to 90% occur only once, and about 3% lies in the top ten. This sample comprised peripheral blood, obtained on day 0 of AZD1222 vaccination. These receptors were collected from an adult in good health.

The chain links TRBV19 to TRBJ1-4; the D is unclear. This CDR3 region has 13 residues. V was clipped by 9 bases and J by 5 bases, with 13 bases between them. In germline, CDR1 is LNHDA, CDR2 SQIVND (reference sequence). This chain's CDR3 is CASSARLNEKLFF. The CDR3 DNA follows: TGTGCCAGCTCGGCCAGGCTCAATGAAAAACTGTTTTTT.

The chain employs TRBV28 and TRBJ2-7, with 10 bases aligning to TRBD1. Germline CDR1 and CDR2: MDHEN and SYDVKM. With V trimmed by 6 bases and J by 7 bases, 12 bases remained unmatched. CDR3 size: 15 residues. This chain's CDR3 is CASSSRQGALGEQYF. The CDR3, as DNA: TGTGCCAGCAGCTCGAGACAGGGGGCTCTAGGGGAGCAGTACTTC.

The rearrangement joins TRBV15 to TRBJ2-6, with a tentative D call TRBD1 (5 bases). The CDR3 totals 15 residues. V was trimmed by 5 bases and J by 0 bases, leaving 8 bases between them. Germline V lookup: CDR1 LNHNV, CDR2 YYDKDF (reference sequence). The CDR3 is CATSRRGSGANVLTF. CDR3 nucleotide sequence: TGTGCCACCAGCCGAAGGGGCTCTGGGGCCAACGTCCTGACTTTC. The whole variable domain, remainder taken from reference TRBV15 and TRBJ2-6, is DAMVIQNPRYQVTQFGKPVTLSCSQTLNHNVMYWYQQKSSQAPKLLFHYYDKDFNNEADTPDNFQSRRPNTSFCFLDIRSPGLGDTAMYLCATSRRGSGANVLTFGAGSRLTVL.

J is TRBJ1-1 and V is TRBV19; possible D gene TRBD1, 5 bases. The length of the CDR3 is 13 residues. Looked up from germline, CDR1 is LNHDA and CDR2 is SQIVND (reference sequence). Trimming took off 6 bases at V and 5 bases at J, with 13 bases between the two ends. The CDR3 DNA is TGTGCCAGTAGCACTTGGGGGGGTACTGAAGCTTTCTTT. This translates into CASSTWGGTEAFF. Together with reference TRBV19 and TRBJ1-1, the CDR3 gives the full variable domain: DGGITQSPKYLFRKEGQNVTLSCEQNLNHDAMYWYRQDPGQGLRLIYYSQIVNDFQKGDIAEGYSVSREKKESFPLTVTSAQKNPTAFYLCASSTWGGTEAFFGQGTRLTVV.

J is TRBJ1-1 and V is TRBV7-2; the D gene is possibly TRBD1 (5 bases). The CDR3 is 15 residues long. The germline V gene encodes CDR1 SGHTA and CDR2 FQGNSA. V lost 6 bases, J lost 5 bases, and 19 bases lay in between. CDR3 region: CASRFHQGPHTEAFF. As DNA, the CDR3 is TGTGCCAGCAGGTTCCACCAGGGACCCCATACTGAAGCTTTCTTT. Filled out from reference TRBV7-2 and TRBJ1-1, the complete variable domain reads GAGVSQSPSNKVTEKGKDVELRCDPISGHTALYWYRQSLGQGLEFLIYFQGNSAPDKSGLPSDRFSAERTGGSVSTLTIQRTQQEDSAVYLCASRFHQGPHTEAFFGQGTRLTVV.

The chain uses TRBV7-2 and TRBJ1-5; 12 bases are a match to TRBD1. The V gene end was trimmed by 1 base and the J gene end by 4 bases; junction bases not matched to a gene: 5. This CDR3 contains 17 residues. Germline loops: CDR1 SGHTA, CDR2 FQGNSA. DNA for the CDR3: TGTGCCAGCAGCTTAGTAGGGACAGGGGGCGGGAATCAGCCCCAGCATTTT. Protein: CASSLVGTGGGNQPQHF.

The V and J genes are TRBV27 and TRBJ1-1, with D possibly TRBD1 on 6 matching bases. V was cut by 3 bases and J by 7 bases, with 15 bases left in between. The CDR3 runs 14 residues. The V gene's germline CDR1 is MNHEY and CDR2 SMNVEV (reference sequence). CDR3 protein: CASSFMIQGSEAFF. In DNA, the CDR3 is TGTGCCAGCAGTTTCATGATCCAGGGGAGTGAAGCTTTCTTT.

The sample holds one count of this clone. The V gene is TRBV28, the J gene TRBJ1-1; possibly TRBD1 for D (5 bases). In germline, CDR1 is MDHEN, CDR2 SYDVKM. The CDR3 is made up of 13 amino acids. The V end lost 7 bases, the J end lost 5 bases, and 14 bases lay between the germline ends. CDR3 DNA sequence: TGTGCCAGCACCTTCATCCCAGGGACTGAAGCTTTCTTT. Translating it yields CASTFIPGTEAFF.

This rearrangement joins TRBV5-1 to TRBJ1-1; D is uncertain. This CDR3 comprises 13 residues. Germline V CDR1 and CDR2: SGHRS, YFSETQ. Trimming pared 7 bases from V and 3 bases from J, leaving 13 bases between. Here the CDR3 reads CASRGETYTEAFF. Written as DNA, the CDR3 is TGCGCCAGCCGAGGTGAAACTTACACTGAAGCTTTCTTT.

The chain joins TRBV7-9 to TRBJ2-4; TRBD1 is a possible D gene (6 bases). The V end was cut by 5 bases, the J end by 3 bases, with 14 bases between. Germline V lookup: CDR1 SEHNR, CDR2 FQNEAQ (reference sequence). This CDR3 comprises 15 residues. The CDR3 is CASSLLGGGKNIQYF. The CDR3 DNA sequence: TGTGCCAGCAGCCTATTAGGGGGTGGCAAAAACATTCAGTACTTC.

The CDR3 here is CASSYRTGSTNEKLFF. The CDR3 DNA reads TGTGCCAGCAGTTACCGGACAGGCTCAACTAATGAAAAACTGTTTTTT. The chain employs TRBV28 and TRBJ1-4, with 7 positions matching TRBD1. Germline V CDR1 and CDR2: MDHEN, SYDVKM. After removal of 4 bases from V and 0 bases from J, the junction contained 5 bases not matched to a gene. This CDR3 comprises 16 residues.

The V and J genes are TRBV3-1 (or the pseudogene TRBV3-2) and TRBJ2-1; D is ambiguous. The V end lost 0 bases, the J end lost 5 bases, and 8 bases lay between the germline ends. From germline, CDR1 is LGHDT and CDR2 YNNKEL (reference sequence). The CDR3 contains 14 residues. CDR3 sequence reads: CASSQENYHNEQFF. The CDR3 nucleotides are TGTGCCAGCAGCCAAGAAAACTATCACAATGAGCAGTTCTTC.

The V gene is TRBV11-2, the J gene TRBJ1-6; 7 nucleotides line up with TRBD1. The length of the CDR3 is 15 residues. Looked up from germline, CDR1 is SGHAT and CDR2 is FQNNGV. The J segment lost 7 bases and the V segment lost 3 bases, leaving 6 bases of the junction unmatched. The CDR3 region is CASSFGQGGNSPLHF. CDR3 in DNA: TGTGCCAGCAGCTTTGGGCAGGGGGGGAATTCACCCCTCCACTTT.

The chain carries TRBV6-5 and TRBJ1-1; D uncertain. V was shortened by 10 bases and J by 1 base, with 13 bases between the two germline ends. CDR1 and CDR2 (germline): MNHEY, SVGAGI. The CDR3 has 13 amino acids. The CDR3 protein is CATKYRGNTEAFF. CDR3 sequence (DNA): TGTGCCACCAAGTATCGGGGGAACACTGAAGCTTTCTTT.

The chain has TRBV6-5 and TRBJ1-1; D is possibly TRBD1 (6 bases). Trimming removed 2 bases from V and 5 bases from J, with 12 bases in between. CDR1 and CDR2 (germline): MNHEY, SVGAGI. The CDR3 is made up of 14 amino acids. As DNA, the CDR3 is TGTGCCAGCAGTTACGGGGGGGGCAGGACTGAAGCTTTCTTT. Translated: CASSYGGGRTEAFF.

The V and J genes are TRBV7-9 and TRBJ1-4; the match to TRBD1 covers 12 bases. V gave up 3 bases and J gave up 6 bases; unmatched junction bases: 5. CDR3 length equals 16 residues. Germline V lookup: CDR1 SEHNR, CDR2 FQNEAQ (reference sequence). The CDR3 loop is CASSLRDRGQDEKLFF. Here the CDR3 DNA reads TGTGCCAGCAGCTTGAGGGACAGGGGGCAGGATGAAAAACTGTTTTTT.

As concerns this clone: Other DNA sequences in the same sample also yield this CDR3. The gene calls are TRBV28 and TRBJ1-5, with unresolved D. This CDR3 comprises 13 residues. V lost 2 bases, J lost 2 bases, and 4 bases lay in between. Germline V gene lookup returns CDR1 MDHEN and CDR2 SYDVKM. The CDR3 DNA reads TGTGCCAGCAGTTTAAGCGGCAATCAGCCCCAGCATTTT. It codes for CASSLSGNQPQHF.

This chain links TRBV27 with TRBJ1-6, with TRBD1 matching 8 bases. The CDR3 runs to 14 residues. Trimming cost V 5 bases and J 10 bases; bases outside gene matches: 7. Germline V gene sequence: CDR1 MNHEY, CDR2 SMNVEV (reference sequence). The CDR3 spells CASSPGGLVSPLHF. The CDR3 nucleotides are TGTGCCAGCAGTCCAGGGGGCCTTGTCTCACCCCTCCACTTT.

The V and J genes are TRBV19 and TRBJ1-5, with TRBD1 matching over 8 bases. Germline assignment: CDR1 LNHDA and CDR2 SQIVND (reference sequence). V dropped 6 bases and J dropped 4; count of bases not matched to a gene: 11. CDR3 size: 16 residues. The CDR3: CASSNRQGIVNQPQHF. The CDR3 nucleotides read TGTGCCAGTAGCAATCGACAGGGGATCGTTAATCAGCCCCAGCATTTT.

The chain links TRBV28 to TRBJ1-1; the match to TRBD1 covers 7 bases. CDR1 and CDR2 from the germline V gene are MDHEN and SYDVKM. The CDR3 contains 13 residues. J gave up 4 bases and V 11 bases, and 10 bases lay outside the gene matches. CDR3 bases: TGTGCCGGAGGGGGCGCGGGTCTCACTGAAGCTTTCTTT. The encoded protein is CAGGGAGLTEAFF.

CDR3 sequence reads: CSASLGVGNQPQHF. Here the CDR3 DNA reads TGCAGTGCTAGTCTGGGGGTAGGCAATCAGCCCCAGCATTTT. This sequence joins TRBV20-1 and TRBJ1-5; TRBD1 is a possible D gene (5 bases). CDR3 length equals 14 residues. With 3 bases removed from V and 2 bases from J, the gap between germline ends came to 11 bases. In germline, CDR1 is DFQATT, CDR2 SNEGSKA (reference sequence).

This rearrangement joins TRBV5-8 to TRBJ2-2; tentative D call: TRBD1 (5 bases). Germline lookup yields CDR1 SGHTS and CDR2 YDEGEE. The V end lost 4 bases, the J end lost 3 bases, and 16 bases lay between the germline ends. The CDR3 contains 16 residues. The CDR3 DNA reads TGTGCCAGCAGCACCCGACAGAGAAGGGACACCGGGGAGCTGTTTTTT. Its translation is CASSTRQRRDTGELFF.

The chain combines TRBV7-8 with TRBJ2-7, with D possibly TRBD2 on 5 matching bases. CDR3 length: 13 amino acids. The germline V and J ends were trimmed by 0 bases and 5 bases, with 8 bases remaining between them. Germline loops: CDR1 SGHVS, CDR2 FQNEAQ. CDR3 region: CASSLAPGNEQYF. The CDR3 DNA follows: TGTGCCAGCAGCTTAGCCCCCGGGAACGAGCAGTACTTC.

The chain joins TRBV5-4 to TRBJ1-1, with D possibly matching TRBD1 (6 bases). Germline V gene lookup returns CDR1 SGHNT and CDR2 YYREEE (reference sequence). The CDR3 totals 11 residues. Trimming left V 4 bases short and J 12 bases short, with 13 bases between. The CDR3 coding sequence is TGTGCCAGCAGCCTCAATGACAGGCCTTTCTTT. This sequence encodes CASSLNDRPFF.

The gene calls are TRBV27 and TRBJ1-4, with D tentatively TRBD1 (5 bases). Germline CDR1 is MNHEY and CDR2 is SMNVEV (reference sequence). The CDR3 has 14 residues. Trimming took 4 bases from V and 14 from J, leaving 20 bases between them. CDR3 protein: CASSSGADVKRLFF. The CDR3 DNA follows: TGTGCCAGCAGTTCCGGGGCAGATGTGAAACGGCTGTTTTTT. The full variable domain, in which reference TRBV27 and TRBJ1-4 provide the parts outside the CDR3, is EAQVTQNPRYLITVTGKKLTVTCSQNMNHEYMSWYRQDPGLGLRQIYYSMNVEVTDKGDVPEGYKVSRKEKRNFPLILESPSPNQTSLYFCASSSGADVKRLFFGSGTQLSVL.

The chain has TRBV11-3 and TRBJ2-3; perhaps TRBD2 as D (5 bases). Germline V lookup: CDR1 SGHNT, CDR2 YENEEA. This CDR3 has 13 residues. Trimming pared 5 bases from V and 9 bases from J, leaving 15 bases between. The CDR3: CASSQPGSGTQYF. In DNA, the CDR3 is TGTGCCAGCAGCCAACCGGGAAGTGGCACGCAGTATTTT.

This chain joins TRBV28 and TRBJ2-5; 9 positions agree with TRBD2. Germline assignment: CDR1 MDHEN and CDR2 SYDVKM. The CDR3 loop spans 15 amino acids. V dropped 6 bases and J dropped 2; count of bases not matched to a gene: 7. The CDR3 DNA follows: TGTGCCAGCAGCTCTAGCGGGGCCTTACAAGAGACCCAGTACTTC. This translates into CASSSSGALQETQYF.

The J gene is TRBJ2-2, the V gene TRBV5-4; D is perhaps TRBD2 (6 bases). CDR1 SGHNT and CDR2 YYREEE come from the germline V gene (reference sequence). Trimming removed 4 bases at V and 3 bases at J, with 16 bases between. This CDR3 has 16 amino acids. DNA for the CDR3: TGTGCCAGCAGCCCCCTGCCGGGGGATGACACCGGGGAGCTGTTTTTT. This encodes CASSPLPGDDTGELFF.

This clone was counted a single time. The chain uses TRBV18 and TRBJ2-1; perhaps D is TRBD1 or TRBD2 (5 bases each). The V end lost 6 bases, the J end lost 13 bases, and 16 bases lay between the germline ends. The CDR3 is 12 amino acids. Germline values: CDR1 KGHSH, CDR2 LQKENI. The CDR3 spells CASSVGASSQFF. The CDR3 nucleotides read TGTGCCAGCTCGGTCGGGGCCAGCAGCCAGTTCTTC.

This clone was seen once. V usage is TRBV28 and J usage is TRBJ2-1; TRBD2 matches at 7 bases. With V trimmed by 6 bases and J by 12 bases, 11 bases remained unmatched. The CDR3 contains 13 residues. Germline V lookup: CDR1 MDHEN, CDR2 SYDVKM. The chain's CDR3 is CASSQPGGGRQFF. The CDR3 nucleotides read TGTGCCAGCAGCCAGCCTGGAGGCGGGAGGCAGTTCTTC.